Presented here are 2 T cell receptor beta chains from one specimen sequenced in a study of blood T cell repertoires in COVID-19. Assay: immunoSEQ multiplex PCR; the TCRdb copy retains only in-frame clones and omits some. The sample consists of approximately 170,000 clones, about 85% of them appearing once. Material: peripheral blood. Source of these receptors: a woman at least 80 years old with COVID-19, enrolled during active disease.

This clone was detected only a few times. The CDR3 DNA reads as TGTGCCAGCAGCGCTAGGAGCGCTGATACGCAGTATTTT. As protein: CASSARSADTQYF. The gene calls are TRBV7-8 and TRBJ2-3; D unresolved. Trimming left V 5 bases short and J 6 bases short, with 12 bases between. The CDR3 is 13 residues long. CDR1 SGHVS and CDR2 FQNEAQ come from the germline V gene.

This chain connects TRBV6-5 to TRBJ1-6; TRBD1 might be the D (6 bases). The CDR3 covers 15 residues. The germline CDR1 and CDR2 sequences are MNHEY and SVGAGI. Trimming took 4 bases from V and 7 from J, leaving 14 bases between them. CDR3 protein: CASSLVGGPNSPLHF. CDR3 nucleotide sequence: TGTGCCAGCAGTTTGGTTGGGGGCCCAAATTCACCCCTCCACTTT.